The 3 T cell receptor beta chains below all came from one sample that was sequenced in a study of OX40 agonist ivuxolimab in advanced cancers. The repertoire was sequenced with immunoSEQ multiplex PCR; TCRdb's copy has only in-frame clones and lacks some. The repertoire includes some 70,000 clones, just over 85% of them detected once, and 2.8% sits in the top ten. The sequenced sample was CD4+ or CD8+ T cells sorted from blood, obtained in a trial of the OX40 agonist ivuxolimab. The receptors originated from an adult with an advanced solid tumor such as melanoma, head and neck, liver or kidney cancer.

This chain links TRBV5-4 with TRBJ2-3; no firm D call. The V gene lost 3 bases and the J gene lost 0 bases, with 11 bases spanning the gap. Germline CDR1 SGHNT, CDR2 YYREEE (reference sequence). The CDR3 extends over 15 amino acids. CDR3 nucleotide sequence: TGTGCCAGCAGCTACCCAGACTTGAGCACAGATACGCAGTATTTT. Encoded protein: CASSYPDLSTDTQYF.

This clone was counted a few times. The CDR3: CASRTGLAGAGEQYF. The CDR3 DNA is TGTGCCAGCAGGACGGGACTAGCGGGGGCGGGGGAGCAGTACTTC. The rearrangement uses TRBV28 and TRBJ2-7; 14 positions match TRBD2. Germline V gene sequence: CDR1 MDHEN, CDR2 SYDVKM. This CDR3 is 15 amino acids long. J was trimmed by 7 bases and V by 6 bases; bases with no gene match: 8.

DNA of the CDR3: TGTGCCAGCAGCCAAAGGAGAGGAAGGGTCTTTGGCTACACCTTC. This codes for CASSQRRGRVFGYTF. The chain combines TRBV14 with TRBJ1-2; D unresolved. CDR1 is SGHDN, CDR2 FVKESK, per germline. With 2 bases removed from V and 7 bases from J, the gap between germline ends came to 17 bases. The CDR3 loop spans 15 amino acids.